This TCR beta chain was documented in a study of blood T cell repertoires in COVID-19. On the study more broadly: Donors in the United States, Italy and Spain gave samples during acute or convalescent COVID-19. PBMCs, B-cell-depleted T cells, or T cells were the source of the cDNA or gDNA that made up the material.

Trimming removed 10 bases from V and 4 bases from J, with 13 bases in between. Germline V gene lookup returns CDR1 MNHEY and CDR2 SVGAGI. The CDR3 is 12 amino acids. In the source study's methods: It was from reference gene primer amplification that nucleated cell counts were estimated. The table came from immunoSEQ multiplex PCR; TCRdb's copy has only in-frame clones and leaves some out. D and trimming come from the DNA, and the V and J calls and clone size come from that table. The sample has more than 200,000 clones; approximately 86% are singletons. Input material: peripheral blood. This sequence originates from a young man with active or convalescent COVID-19. The chain carries TRBV6-5 and TRBJ1-1; TRBD1 is a possible D gene (5 bases). The CDR3 here is CATKEGLTEAFF. CDR3 coding DNA: TGTGCCACCAAGGAGGGGCTCACTGAAGCTTTCTTT.